The text below deals with one T cell receptor (beta chain). Its antigen is not known. This specimen comes from a study of T cell responses to AZD1222 COVID-19 vaccine. Study details: Analysis merged second doses at about 4 or about 12 weeks. Overall study findings and caveats: Spike as a whole was targeted by vaccine-associated CD4 TCRs, dominant at 160-218 and 743-854. Donors, mostly white British, included more females; clonal diversity was possibly underestimated.

The CDR3 loop spans 12 amino acids. From germline, CDR1 is SGHKS and CDR2 YYEKEE (reference sequence). The germline V and J ends were trimmed by 3 bases and 5 bases, with 8 bases remaining between them. Some clones are missing from TCRdb's copy, which holds only in-frame ones; the method was immunoSEQ multiplex PCR. The sample contains 150,000 to 200,000 clones, just over 90% of which appear only once. The chain is built from TRBV5-5 and TRBJ2-5; D remains ambiguous. The source is an adult in good health. Sequences were derived from peripheral blood, sampled on day 0 of AZD1222 vaccination. The CDR3 region has the DNA TGTGCCAGCAGCTCCGGGTGGGAGACCCAGTACTTC. This sequence encodes CASSSGWETQYF.